This TCR beta chain was obtained from a study of blood T cell repertoires in COVID-19. At the level of the study: Italy, Spain and the United States were the sources of the convalescent and acute COVID-19 samples. Sources were T cells, B-cell-depleted T cells, or PBMCs; the material itself was cDNA or gDNA.

The CDR3 has 13 residues. Germline V lookup: CDR1 SGHTA, CDR2 FQGTGA. V dropped 1 base and J dropped 15 bases, with 15 bases sitting between them. In the authors' methods: Cell counts per sample came from amplifying reference gene primers. Some clones are missing from TCRdb's copy, which holds only in-frame ones; the method was immunoSEQ multiplex PCR. D and trimming come from the DNA, and the V and J calls and clone size come from that table. Counted here are about 300,000 clones, about 89% occurring once; the ten biggest clones make up over 1.2%. The specimen was peripheral blood. The chain joins TRBV7-3 to TRBJ1-4, with D uncertain. This receptor was taken from a woman in her thirties or forties who had recovered from COVID-19. CDR3 DNA: TGTGCCAGCAGCTTAAATCACTATTCGGAATTGTTTTTT. It codes for CASSLNHYSELFF.